This is a list of T cell receptor beta chains from one sample in a study of Ad26.COV2.S vaccination and SARS-CoV-2 variants. Data came from immunoSEQ multiplex PCR; TCRdb stores just in-frame clones and leaves some out. The sample records under 500,000 clones, around 92% being singletons. This specimen was peripheral blood, taken in a trial of Ad26.COV2.S vaccine versus placebo. All receptors come from a person aged 18-65 years who received the Ad26.COV2.S COVID-19 vaccine or a placebo. Each CDR3 is given with its conserved first and last residue. Each record gives: D gene, CDR3 length, J gene, V gene, CDR3 protein. The D gene is left open where the match is weak.

- | 15 | TRBJ1-1 | TRBV5-4 | CASSLPGAGNTEAFF
TRBD2 | 13 | TRBJ2-5 | TRBV2 | CARATSGGETQYF
- | 14 | TRBJ1-1 | TRBV2 | CASSEVRANPEAFF
- | 15 | TRBJ2-1 | TRBV2 | CASTRTLSSYNEQFF
- | 15 | TRBJ2-2 | TRBV4-1 | CASSQERVETGELFF
- | 13 | TRBJ1-2 | TRBV6-5 | CASRPNSIYGYTF
TRBD1 | 17 | TRBJ1-2 | TRBV5-1 | CASSFSQGASLGYGYTF
- | 12 | TRBJ2-3 | TRBV12-3/TRBV12-4 | CASSLSSDTQYF
- | 16 | TRBJ2-3 | TRBV28 | CAIPRGEDRDTDTQYF
TRBD2 | 14 | TRBJ2-7 | TRBV28 | CASSSGTRENEQYF
- | 15 | TRBJ2-5 | TRBV6-2/TRBV6-3 | CASSYVESNQETQYF
TRBD1 | 14 | TRBJ1-3 | TRBV19 | CASSTQGQKNTIYF
- | 13 | TRBJ1-2 | TRBV19 | CATAPGDNYGYTF
TRBD1 | 14 | TRBJ1-2 | TRBV27 | CASSLLGQEYGYTF
- | 13 | TRBJ2-3 | TRBV7-2 | CASSLTRADTQYF
- | 14 | TRBJ2-5 | TRBV27 | CASSAFGSRETQYF
- | 13 | TRBJ2-1 | TRBV12-3/TRBV12-4 | CASSPRARNEQFF
TRBD2 | 16 | TRBJ2-6 | TRBV5-5 | CASSSGGVSGANVLTF
- | 14 | TRBJ2-7 | TRBV7-2 | CASSLERSSYEQYF
TRBD1 | 14 | TRBJ2-2 | TRBV28 | CASSGTGNTGELFF